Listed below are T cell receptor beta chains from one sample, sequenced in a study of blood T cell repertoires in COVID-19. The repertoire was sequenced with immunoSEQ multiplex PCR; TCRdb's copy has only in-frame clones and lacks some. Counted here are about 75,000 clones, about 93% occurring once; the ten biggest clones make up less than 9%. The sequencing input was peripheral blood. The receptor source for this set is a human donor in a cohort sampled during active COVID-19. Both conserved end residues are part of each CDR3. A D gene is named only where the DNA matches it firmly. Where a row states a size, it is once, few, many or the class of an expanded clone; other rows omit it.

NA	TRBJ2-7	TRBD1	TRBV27	TGTGCCAGCAGCCTAACAGGGGAAAACTTCTTGAGGCAGTACTTC	CASSLTGENFLRQYF
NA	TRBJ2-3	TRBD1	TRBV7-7	TGTGCCAGCAGCTTATCCGACAGGGGCCCAGATACGCAGTATTTT	CASSLSDRGPDTQYF
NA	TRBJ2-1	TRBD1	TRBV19	TGTGCCAGTAGTATAGTCCGGGACAGGGGTCGGAATGAGCAGTTCTTC	CASSIVRDRGRNEQFF
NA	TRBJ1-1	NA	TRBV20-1	TGCAGTGCTAGTAGAGGGAACACTGAAGCTTTCTTT	CSASRGNTEAFF
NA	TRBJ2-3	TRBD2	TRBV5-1	TGCGCCAGCAGCTTCCGAGCGGGGGGGAGCACAGATACGCAGTATTTT	CASSFRAGGSTDTQYF
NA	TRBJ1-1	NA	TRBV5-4	TGTGCCAGCAGCCTCGGGACTTTGAACACTGAAGCTTTCTTT	CASSLGTLNTEAFF
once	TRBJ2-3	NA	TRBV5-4	TGTGCCAGCAACCCCGTCCGGGGGAGCACAGATACGCAGTATTTT	CASNPVRGSTDTQYF
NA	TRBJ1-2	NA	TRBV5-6	TGTGCCAGCAGCCGGGGGGACCTTAGGGCTAACTATGGCTACACCTTC	CASSRGDLRANYGYTF
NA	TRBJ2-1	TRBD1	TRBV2	TGTGCCAGCAGGACCGGACAGGGAGATTACAATGAGCAGTTCTTC	CASRTGQGDYNEQFF
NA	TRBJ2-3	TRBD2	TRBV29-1	TGCAGCGTTGGAGCGAGACTAGCGGATACGCAGTATTTT	CSVGARLADTQYF
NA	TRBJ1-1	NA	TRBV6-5	TGTGCCAGCAGTACGACGGGAGCGGGGAACACTGAAGCTTTCTTT	CASSTTGAGNTEAFF
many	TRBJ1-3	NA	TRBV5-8	TGTGCCAGCAGCCCGGGACATAGCTCTGGAAACACCATATATTTT	CASSPGHSSGNTIYF
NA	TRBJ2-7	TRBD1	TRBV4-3	TGCGCCAGCAGCCAATACAGGGGGGTCTACGAGCAGTACTTC	CASSQYRGVYEQYF
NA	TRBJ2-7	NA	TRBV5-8	TGTGCCAGCAGCTTAGACAGGTTCGAGCAGTACTTC	CASSLDRFEQYF
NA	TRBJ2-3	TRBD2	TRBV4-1	TGCGCCAGCAGCCAACCTCCTCATAGCCGGGGGGGTGCAGATACGCAGTATTTT	CASSQPPHSRGGADTQYF
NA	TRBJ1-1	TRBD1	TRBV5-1	TGCGCCAGCAGCCTCCACTGGACAGGACCGAACACTGAAGCTTTCTTT	CASSLHWTGPNTEAFF
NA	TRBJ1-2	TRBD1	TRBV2	TGTGCCAGCACCGTAGTCGGGCCGGGACAGGTTCAAAACTATGGCTACACCTTC	CASTVVGPGQVQNYGYTF
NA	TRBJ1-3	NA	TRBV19	TGTGCCAGTACCCTTAACAGGGCTGGAAACACCATATATTTT	CASTLNRAGNTIYF
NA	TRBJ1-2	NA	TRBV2	TGTGCCAGCAGCCCCCCCAGCGCCTATGGCTACACCTTC	CASSPPSAYGYTF
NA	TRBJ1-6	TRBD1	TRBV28	TGTGCCAGCCGGACAGGGGCGGTTAGTAATTCACCCCTCCACTTT	CASRTGAVSNSPLHF
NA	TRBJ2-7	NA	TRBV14	TGTGCCAGCAGCCAGGCAGGGATGTCCTACGAGCAGTACTTC	CASSQAGMSYEQYF
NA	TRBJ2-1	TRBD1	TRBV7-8	TGTGCCAGCAGCTCGCCGCGGGACAGGAACAATGAGCAGTTCTTC	CASSSPRDRNNEQFF
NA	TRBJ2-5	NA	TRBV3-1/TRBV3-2	TGTGCCAGCAGCCAGATCAGGGAATCCCAAGAGACCCAGTACTTC	CASSQIRESQETQYF
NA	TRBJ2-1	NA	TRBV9	TGTGCCAGCAGCGTAGGGAGTGGAGGGAACAATGAGCAGTTCTTC	CASSVGSGGNNEQFF
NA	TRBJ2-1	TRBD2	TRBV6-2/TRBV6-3	TGTGCCAGCAGCAACGAGGGACGGGGGGGCCACCAAAGCTCCTACAATGAGCAGTTCTTC	CASSNEGRGGHQSSYNEQFF
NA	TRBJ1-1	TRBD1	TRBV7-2	TGTGCCAGCACACCGGGACAGGGTGTTACGAACACTGAAGCTTTCTTT	CASTPGQGVTNTEAFF
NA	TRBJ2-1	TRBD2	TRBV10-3	TGTGCCATCAGCGCCGGGACTAGCGGTTACAATGAGCAGTTCTTC	CAISAGTSGYNEQFF
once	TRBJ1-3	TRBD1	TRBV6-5	TGTGCCAGCAGTTTACTCCAACAGGGGTCCGGAAACACCATATATTTT	CASSLLQQGSGNTIYF
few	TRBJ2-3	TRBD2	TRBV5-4	TGTGCCAGCAGCTTGACTAGCGGAGATACGCAGTATTTT	CASSLTSGDTQYF
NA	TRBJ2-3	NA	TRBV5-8	TGTGCCAGCAGCGTACAGGGCTCGACAGATACGCAGTATTTT	CASSVQGSTDTQYF
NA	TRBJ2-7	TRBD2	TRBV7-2	TGTGCCAGCAAGACTAGCGGGGTCTCCTACGAGCAGTACTTC	CASKTSGVSYEQYF
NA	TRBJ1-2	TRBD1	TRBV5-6	TGTGCCAGCAGCTCTCCAGGGGGCGGGTTGAACTATGGCTACACCTTC	CASSSPGGGLNYGYTF
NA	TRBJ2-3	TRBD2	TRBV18	TGTGCCAGCTCTCCAGCCGGCGGGGGGGCGCAAGATACGCAGTATTTT	CASSPAGGGAQDTQYF
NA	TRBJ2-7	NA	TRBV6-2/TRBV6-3	TGTGCCAGCAGTTACTCGGGAGGAACCCACCACGCGCAGTACTTC	CASSYSGGTHHAQYF
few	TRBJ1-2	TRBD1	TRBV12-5	TGTGCTAGTGGTTTGTTCACAGGGGGTGACTATGGCTACACCTTC	CASGLFTGGDYGYTF
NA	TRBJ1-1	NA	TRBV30	TGTGCCTGGAGCGAGGGGGTTGAAGCTTTCTTT	CAWSEGVEAFF
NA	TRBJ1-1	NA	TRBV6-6	TGTGCCAGCAGTTACTCAGGGACAAGAGATGAAGCTTTCTTT	CASSYSGTRDEAFF
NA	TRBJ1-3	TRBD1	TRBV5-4	TGTGCCAGCAGCGGCCCGGCGGAGAACAGGGGAGGAAACACCATATATTTT	CASSGPAENRGGNTIYF
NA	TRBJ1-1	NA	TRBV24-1	TGTGCCACCAGTGACCCGACAGTGGGGGCTTTCTTT	CATSDPTVGAFF
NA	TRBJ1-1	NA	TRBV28	TGTGCCATAACAAATCTTGCTCAAGCTTTCTTT	CAITNLAQAFF
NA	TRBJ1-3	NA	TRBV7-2	TGTGCCAGCAGCTTCCTCGGGGGTGGACCTGGAAACACCATATATTTT	CASSFLGGGPGNTIYF
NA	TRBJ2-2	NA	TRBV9	TGTGCCAGCAGCGTAGTGGCGGGGGCTTCCGGGGAGCTGTTTTTT	CASSVVAGASGELFF
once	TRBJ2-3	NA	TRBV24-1	TGTGCCACCAGTGATCGCCAGGGATTTAACACAGATACGCAGTATTTT	CATSDRQGFNTDTQYF
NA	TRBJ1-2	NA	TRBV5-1	TGCGCCAGCAGCGGAGGGGACGGCTATGGCTACACCTTC	CASSGGDGYGYTF
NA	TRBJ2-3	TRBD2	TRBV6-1	TGTGCCAGCAGTGAAGGGACTAGCGGGGGGCGAACAGATACGCAGTATTTT	CASSEGTSGGRTDTQYF
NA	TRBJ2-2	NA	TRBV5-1	TGCGCCAGCAGCACGACAGGGAACACCGGGGAGCTGTTTTTT	CASSTTGNTGELFF
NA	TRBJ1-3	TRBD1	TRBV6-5	TGTGCCAGCATGTCCCGGGACAGGGCCGGAAACACCATATATTTT	CASMSRDRAGNTIYF
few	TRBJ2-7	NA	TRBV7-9	TGTGCCAGCAGCCCCCTCTACGAGCAGTACTTC	CASSPLYEQYF
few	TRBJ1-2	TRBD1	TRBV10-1	TGCGCCAGCAGCGGGGACAGGGGCCGTGGCTACACCTTC	CASSGDRGRGYTF
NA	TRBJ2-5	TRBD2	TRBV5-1	TGCGCCAGCAGCTTGTCGGTAGCGGGGGTTCAAGAGACCCAGTACTTC	CASSLSVAGVQETQYF
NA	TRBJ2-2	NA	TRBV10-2	TGCGCCAGCAGTATACTGAACACCGGGGAGCTGTTTTTT	CASSILNTGELFF
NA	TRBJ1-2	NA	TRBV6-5	TGTGCCAGCAGTTACTTCGGACAGTCCTATGGCTACACCTTC	CASSYFGQSYGYTF
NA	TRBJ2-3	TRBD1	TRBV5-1	TGCGCCAGCAGCTTACAGGGACAGGGCACAGATACGCAGTATTTT	CASSLQGQGTDTQYF
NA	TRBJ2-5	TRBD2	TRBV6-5	TGTGCCAGCATAATAGCGGGGGGGGTGGAGACCCAGTACTTC	CASIIAGGVETQYF